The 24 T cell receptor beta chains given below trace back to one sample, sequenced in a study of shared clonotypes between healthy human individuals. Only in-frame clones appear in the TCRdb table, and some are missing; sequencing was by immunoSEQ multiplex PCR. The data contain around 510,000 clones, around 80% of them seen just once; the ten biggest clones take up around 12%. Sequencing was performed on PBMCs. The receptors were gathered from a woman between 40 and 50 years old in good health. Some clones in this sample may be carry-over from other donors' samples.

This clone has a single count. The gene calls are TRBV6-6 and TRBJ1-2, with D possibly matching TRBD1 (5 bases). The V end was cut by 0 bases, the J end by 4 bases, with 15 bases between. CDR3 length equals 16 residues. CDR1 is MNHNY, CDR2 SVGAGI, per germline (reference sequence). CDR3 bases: TGTGCCAGCAGTTACTCGACGCAGGGTTCTGGCTATGGCTACACCTTC. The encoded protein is CASSYSTQGSGYGYTF.

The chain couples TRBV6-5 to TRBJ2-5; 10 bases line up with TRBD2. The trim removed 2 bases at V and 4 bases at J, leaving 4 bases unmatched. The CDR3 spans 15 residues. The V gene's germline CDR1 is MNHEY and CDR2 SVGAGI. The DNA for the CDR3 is TGTGCCAGCAGTTACGGTCGACTAGCGGGAGAGACCCAGTACTTC. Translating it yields CASSYGRLAGETQYF.

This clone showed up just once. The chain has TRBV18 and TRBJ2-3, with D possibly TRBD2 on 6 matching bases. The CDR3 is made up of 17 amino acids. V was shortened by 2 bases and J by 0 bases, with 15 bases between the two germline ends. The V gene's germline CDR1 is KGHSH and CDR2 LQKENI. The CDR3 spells CASSPMSAGLSTDTQYF. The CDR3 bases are TGTGCCAGCTCACCAATGTCGGCGGGGCTTAGCACAGATACGCAGTATTTT.

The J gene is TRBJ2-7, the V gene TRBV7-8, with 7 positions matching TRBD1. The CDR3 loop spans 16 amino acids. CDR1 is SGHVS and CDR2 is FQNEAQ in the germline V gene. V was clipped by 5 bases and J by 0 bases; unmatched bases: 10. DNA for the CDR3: TGTGCCAGCAGCCCCCCCCGACAGGGCCGCTCCTACGAGCAGTACTTC. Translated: CASSPPRQGRSYEQYF.

As DNA, the CDR3 is TGCGCCAGCAGTCTTGCCGGGAGTACCACCGGGGAGCTGTTTTTT. Translated, it gives CASSLAGSTTGELFF. The chain couples TRBV10-1 to TRBJ2-2; maybe TRBD2 (6 bases). This CDR3 is built from 15 residues. Germline CDR1 is WNHNN and CDR2 is SYGVQD (reference sequence). The V and J ends lost 5 bases and 4 bases respectively, with 14 bases between them.

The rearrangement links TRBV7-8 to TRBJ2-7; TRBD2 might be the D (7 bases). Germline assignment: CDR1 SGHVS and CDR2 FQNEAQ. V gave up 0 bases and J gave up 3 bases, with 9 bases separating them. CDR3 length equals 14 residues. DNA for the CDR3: TGTGCCAGCAGCTTAGCGGGAGGGGGCTACGAGCAGTACTTC. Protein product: CASSLAGGGYEQYF.

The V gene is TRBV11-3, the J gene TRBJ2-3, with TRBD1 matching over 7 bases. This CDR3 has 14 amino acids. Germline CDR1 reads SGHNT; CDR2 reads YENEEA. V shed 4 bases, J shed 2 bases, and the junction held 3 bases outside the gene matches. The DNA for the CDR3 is TGTGCCAGCAGCTCTACAGGGGCCACAGATACGCAGTATTTT. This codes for CASSSTGATDTQYF.

CDR3 residues: CASSSTSGTPYEQYF. The CDR3 DNA reads TGTGCCAGCAGCTCGACTAGCGGGACCCCCTACGAGCAGTACTTC. The chain is built from TRBV14 and TRBJ2-7, with 11 bases fitting TRBD2. This CDR3 is 15 amino acids long. Losses at the gene ends were 5 bases for V and 2 bases for J; bases not matched to a gene: 5. Germline values: CDR1 SGHDN, CDR2 FVKESK.

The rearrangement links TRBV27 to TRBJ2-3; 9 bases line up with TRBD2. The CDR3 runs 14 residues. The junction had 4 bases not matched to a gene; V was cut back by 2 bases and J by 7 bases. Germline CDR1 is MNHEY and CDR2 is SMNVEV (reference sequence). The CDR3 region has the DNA TGTGCCAGCAGTTTAGCGGGAGGGCTAAATACGCAGTATTTT. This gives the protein CASSLAGGLNTQYF.

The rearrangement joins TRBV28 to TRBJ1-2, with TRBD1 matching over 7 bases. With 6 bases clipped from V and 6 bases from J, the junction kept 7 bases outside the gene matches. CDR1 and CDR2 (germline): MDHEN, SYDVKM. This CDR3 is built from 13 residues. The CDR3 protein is CASRQYRGDGYTF. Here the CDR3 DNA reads TGTGCCAGCAGGCAGTACAGGGGTGATGGCTACACCTTC.

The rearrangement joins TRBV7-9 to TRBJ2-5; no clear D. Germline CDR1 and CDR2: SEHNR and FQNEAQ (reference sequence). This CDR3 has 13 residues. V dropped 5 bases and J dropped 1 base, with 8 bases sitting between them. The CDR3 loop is CASSAFPQETQYF. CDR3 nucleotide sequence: TGTGCCAGCAGCGCGTTCCCCCAAGAGACCCAGTACTTC.

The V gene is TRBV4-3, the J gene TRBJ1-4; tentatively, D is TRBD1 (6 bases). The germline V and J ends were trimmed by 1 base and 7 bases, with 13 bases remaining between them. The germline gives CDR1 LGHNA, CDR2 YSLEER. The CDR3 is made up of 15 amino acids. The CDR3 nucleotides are TGCGCCAGCAGCCAAGCCAGGGGAGATGGTGAAAAACTGTTTTTT. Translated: CASSQARGDGEKLFF.

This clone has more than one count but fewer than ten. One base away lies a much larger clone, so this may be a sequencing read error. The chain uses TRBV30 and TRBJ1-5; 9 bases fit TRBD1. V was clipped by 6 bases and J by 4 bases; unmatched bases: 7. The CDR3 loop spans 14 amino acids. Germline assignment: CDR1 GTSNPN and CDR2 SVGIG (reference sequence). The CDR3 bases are TGTGCCTGTAGTACACAGGGGGCGAATCAGCCCCAGCATTTT. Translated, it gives CACSTQGANQPQHF.

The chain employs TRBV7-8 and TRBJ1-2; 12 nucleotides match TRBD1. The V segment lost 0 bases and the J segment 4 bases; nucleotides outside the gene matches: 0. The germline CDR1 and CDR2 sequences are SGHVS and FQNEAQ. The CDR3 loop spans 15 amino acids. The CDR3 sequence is CASSLAGQGAYGYTF. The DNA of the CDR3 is TGTGCCAGCAGCTTAGCGGGACAGGGGGCCTATGGCTACACCTTC. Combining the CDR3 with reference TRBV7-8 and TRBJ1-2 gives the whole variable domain GAGVSQSPRYKVAKRGQDVALRCDPISGHVSLFWYQQALGQGPEFLTYFQNEAQLDKSGLPSDRFFAERPEGSVSTLKIQRTQQEDSAVYLCASSLAGQGAYGYTFGSGTRLTVV.

The CDR3 DNA reads TGTGCCAGCAGCGTCAGCGTTTACACTGAAGCTTTCTTT. It specifies CASSVSVYTEAFF. This chain connects TRBV7-3 to TRBJ1-1; no firm D call. The CDR3 is 13 residues long. Trimming cost V 5 bases and J 3 bases, with 10 bases left between them. The germline V gene encodes CDR1 SGHTA and CDR2 FQGTGA.

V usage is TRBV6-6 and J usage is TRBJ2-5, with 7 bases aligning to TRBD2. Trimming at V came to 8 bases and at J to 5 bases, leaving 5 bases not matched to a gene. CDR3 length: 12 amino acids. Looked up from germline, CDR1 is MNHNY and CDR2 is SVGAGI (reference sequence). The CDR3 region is CASGGRAETQYF. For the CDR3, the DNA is TGTGCCAGCGGTGGGAGGGCTGAGACCCAGTACTTC.

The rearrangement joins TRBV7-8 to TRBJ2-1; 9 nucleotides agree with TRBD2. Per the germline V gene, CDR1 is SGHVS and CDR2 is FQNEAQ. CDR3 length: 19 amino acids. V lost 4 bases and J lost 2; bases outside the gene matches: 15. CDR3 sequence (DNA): TGTGCCAGCAGCTCGAGGGGGCGGCGGGAGGGTCTGACCTACAATGAGCAGTTCTTC. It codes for CASSSRGRREGLTYNEQFF. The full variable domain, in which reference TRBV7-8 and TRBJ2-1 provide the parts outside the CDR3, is GAGVSQSPRYKVAKRGQDVALRCDPISGHVSLFWYQQALGQGPEFLTYFQNEAQLDKSGLPSDRFFAERPEGSVSTLKIQRTQQEDSAVYLCASSSRGRREGLTYNEQFFGPGTRLTVL.

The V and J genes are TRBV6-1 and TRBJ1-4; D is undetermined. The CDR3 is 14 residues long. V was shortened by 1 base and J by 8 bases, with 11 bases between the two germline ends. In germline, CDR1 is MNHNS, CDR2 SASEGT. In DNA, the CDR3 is TGTGCCAGCAGTGAAGATCGTCAGAGCGAAAAACTGTTTTTT. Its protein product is CASSEDRQSEKLFF.

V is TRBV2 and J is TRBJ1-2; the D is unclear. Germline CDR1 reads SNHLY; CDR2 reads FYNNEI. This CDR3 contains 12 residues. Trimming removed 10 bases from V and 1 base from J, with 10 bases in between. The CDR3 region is CANTDINYGYTF. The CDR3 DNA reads TGTGCCAATACAGATATTAACTATGGCTACACCTTC.

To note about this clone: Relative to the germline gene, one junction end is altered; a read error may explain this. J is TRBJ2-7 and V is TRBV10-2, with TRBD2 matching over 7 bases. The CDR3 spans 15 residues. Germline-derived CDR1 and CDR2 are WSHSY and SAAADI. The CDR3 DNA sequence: TGCACCAGCCCCGAACCGGGACTAACCCGTTACGAGCAGTACTTC. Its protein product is CTSPEPGLTRYEQYF.

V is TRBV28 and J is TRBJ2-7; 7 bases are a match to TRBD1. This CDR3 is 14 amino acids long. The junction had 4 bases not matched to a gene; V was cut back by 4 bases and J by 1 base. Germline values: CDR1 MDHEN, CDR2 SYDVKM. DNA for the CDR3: TGTGCCAGCAGTTCCCTACAGGGGTCCTACGAGCAGTACTTC. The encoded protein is CASSSLQGSYEQYF.

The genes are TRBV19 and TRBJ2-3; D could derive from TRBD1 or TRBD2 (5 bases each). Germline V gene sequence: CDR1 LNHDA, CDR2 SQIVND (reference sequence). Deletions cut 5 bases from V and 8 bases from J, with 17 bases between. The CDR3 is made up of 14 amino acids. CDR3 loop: CASSGRGSRGTQYF. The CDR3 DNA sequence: TGTGCCAGTAGTGGTAGGGGTTCGAGGGGTACGCAGTATTTT.

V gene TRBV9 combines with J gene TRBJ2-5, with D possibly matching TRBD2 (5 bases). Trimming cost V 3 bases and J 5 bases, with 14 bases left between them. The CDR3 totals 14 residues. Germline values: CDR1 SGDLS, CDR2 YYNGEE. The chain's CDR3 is CASSGERASETQYF. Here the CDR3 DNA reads TGTGCCAGCAGCGGCGAGAGGGCCTCCGAGACCCAGTACTTC. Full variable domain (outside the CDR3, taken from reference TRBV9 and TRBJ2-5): DSGVTQTPKHLITATGQRVTLRCSPRSGDLSVYWYQQSLDQGLQFLIQYYNGEERAKGNILERFSAQQFPDLHSELNLSSLELGDSALYFCASSGERASETQYFGPGTRLLVL.

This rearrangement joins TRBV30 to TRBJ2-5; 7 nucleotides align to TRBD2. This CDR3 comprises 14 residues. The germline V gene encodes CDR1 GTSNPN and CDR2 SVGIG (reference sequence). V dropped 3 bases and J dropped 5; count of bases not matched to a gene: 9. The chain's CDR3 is CAWRGGASSETQYF. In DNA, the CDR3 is TGTGCCTGGAGGGGAGGGGCCTCAAGCGAGACCCAGTACTTC. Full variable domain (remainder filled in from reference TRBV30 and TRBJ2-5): SQTIHQWPATLVQPVGSPLSLECTVEGTSNPNLYWYRQAAGRGLQLLFYSVGIGQISSEVPQNLSASRPQDRQFILSSKKLLLSDSGFYLCAWRGGASSETQYFGPGTRLLVL.